Listed here are 26 T cell receptor beta chains from one sample, sequenced in a study of shared clonotypes between healthy human individuals. Sequenced by immunoSEQ multiplex PCR; TCRdb stores in-frame clones only, minus some. The data contain just over 2,000,000 clones, 95% of them seen just once; the ten biggest clones take up 0.13%. The sequenced material came from naive CD4+ T cells sorted from blood. The subset denotes: CD45RA+ positively selected. These receptors originate from a man aged 18 to 35 in good health.

The chain carries TRBV28 and TRBJ1-2, with 10 bases fitting TRBD1. The CDR3 length is 16 residues. The germline gives CDR1 MDHEN, CDR2 SYDVKM. With 0 bases clipped from V and 6 bases from J, the junction kept 7 bases outside the gene matches. CDR3 sequence reads: CASSLWPLGQGNGYTF. The CDR3 DNA is TGTGCCAGCAGTTTATGGCCCCTGGGACAGGGGAATGGCTACACCTTC.

The chain employs TRBV5-6 and TRBJ2-3; D is perhaps TRBD2 (5 bases). CDR1 and CDR2 from the germline V gene are SGHDT and YYEEEE. Deletions cut 2 bases from V and 3 bases from J, with 10 bases between. This CDR3 is built from 14 residues. The CDR3 sequence is CASSFWGATDTQYF. CDR3 DNA sequence: TGTGCCAGCAGCTTTTGGGGAGCTACAGATACGCAGTATTTT.

The J gene is TRBJ2-7, the V gene TRBV19, with TRBD2 matching over 16 bases. Losses at the gene ends were 3 bases for V and 6 bases for J; bases not matched to a gene: 11. Germline CDR1 and CDR2: LNHDA and SQIVND (reference sequence). This CDR3 has 18 residues. CDR3 region: CASSMGLAGGPTVSEQYF. CDR3 coding DNA: TGTGCCAGTAGTATGGGACTAGCGGGAGGGCCCACCGTCTCCGAGCAGTACTTC.

This sequence joins TRBV11-2 and TRBJ2-5; 8 nucleotides align to TRBD1. Losses at the gene ends were 4 bases for V and 7 bases for J; bases not matched to a gene: 11. Germline V gene lookup returns CDR1 SGHAT and CDR2 FQNNGV. The CDR3 spans 15 residues. For the CDR3, the DNA is TGTGCCAGCAGCTGGGGGACAGGCAGCCCGGGGACCCAGTACTTC. Amino acid sequence: CASSWGTGSPGTQYF.

The rearrangement joins TRBV7-2 to TRBJ2-5; no definite D call. In germline, CDR1 is SGHTA, CDR2 FQGNSA. The V gene lost 2 bases and the J gene lost 5 bases, with 12 bases spanning the gap. This CDR3 contains 14 residues. The CDR3 DNA reads as TGTGCCAGCAGCTTAAGGAGCCCCTCGGAGACCCAGTACTTC. It encodes CASSLRSPSETQYF.

The V gene is TRBV5-1, the J gene TRBJ1-1; weak D call: TRBD1 (6 bases). Trimming pared 4 bases from V and 3 bases from J, leaving 10 bases between. Germline CDR1 is SGHRS and CDR2 is YFSETQ. The CDR3 loop spans 13 amino acids. CDR3 DNA sequence: TGCGCCAGCAGCACCACAGGGTACACTGAAGCTTTCTTT. Encoded protein: CASSTTGYTEAFF. Drawing the rest from reference TRBV5-1 and TRBJ1-1, the complete variable domain is KAGVTQTPRYLIKTRGQQVTLSCSPISGHRSVSWYQQTPGQGLQFLFEYFSETQRNKGNFPGRFSGRQFSNSRSEMNVSTLELGDSALYLCASSTTGYTEAFFGQGTRLTVV.

Remarks on this clone: This specimen includes other DNA sequences encoding the same CDR3. The rearrangement joins TRBV6-1 to TRBJ1-4, with TRBD1 identical over 8 bases. The CDR3 extends over 15 amino acids. The J segment lost 2 bases and the V segment lost 5 bases, leaving 4 bases of the junction unmatched. Germline CDR1 is MNHNS and CDR2 is SASEGT. Written as DNA, the CDR3 is TGTGCCAGCAGTTCCCAGGGGGCCACTAATGAAAAACTGTTTTTT. Translated: CASSSQGATNEKLFF.

A note on this clone: Different DNA sequences within this sample yield the same CDR3. V usage is TRBV5-1 and J usage is TRBJ1-2, with D perhaps TRBD1 (5 bases). The germline CDR1 and CDR2 sequences are SGHRS and YFSETQ. The CDR3 length is 14 residues. Deletions cut 0 bases from V and 3 bases from J, with 9 bases between. CDR3 sequence: CASSLGGADYGYTF. CDR3 in DNA: TGCGCCAGCAGCTTGGGGGGCGCAGACTATGGCTACACCTTC. Drawing the rest from reference TRBV5-1 and TRBJ1-2, the complete variable domain is KAGVTQTPRYLIKTRGQQVTLSCSPISGHRSVSWYQQTPGQGLQFLFEYFSETQRNKGNFPGRFSGRQFSNSRSEMNVSTLELGDSALYLCASSLGGADYGYTFGSGTRLTVV.

V usage is TRBV7-2 and J usage is TRBJ1-5, with unresolved D. Germline V gene data show CDR1 as SGHTA and CDR2 as FQGNSA. The V and J ends lost 1 base and 0 bases respectively, with 13 bases between them. CDR3 size: 17 residues. CDR3: CASSLGLSSYSNQPQHF. Here the CDR3 DNA reads TGTGCCAGCAGCTTAGGTTTGAGCAGTTATAGCAATCAGCCCCAGCATTTT.

The chain carries TRBV19 and TRBJ2-7, with 12 bases that match TRBD1. Unmatched junction bases numbered 3, after V lost 3 bases and J lost 6 bases. Germline CDR1 and CDR2: LNHDA and SQIVND (reference sequence). The CDR3 sequence is 14 residues long. Here the CDR3 DNA reads TGTGCCAGTAGTATTGGGACAGGGGGCGGCGAGCAGTACTTC. Protein sequence: CASSIGTGGGEQYF.

The V and J genes are TRBV7-9 and TRBJ2-7; D is undetermined. Germline CDR1 and CDR2: SEHNR and FQNEAQ (reference sequence). This CDR3 is built from 15 residues. V was pared by 5 bases and J by 4 bases, with 18 bases between. The CDR3 reads CASSPRYGRNYEQYF. CDR3 nucleotides: TGTGCCAGCAGCCCCCGATATGGAAGAAATTACGAGCAGTACTTC.

The count of this clone is one. The chain combines TRBV5-1 with TRBJ2-5; 7 bases agree with TRBD1. V lost 7 bases to trimming and J lost 2 bases; unmatched junction nucleotides: 2. This CDR3 spans 12 amino acids. Germline V gene data show CDR1 as SGHRS and CDR2 as YFSETQ. Here the CDR3 DNA reads TGCGCCAGCGGGGACAGTCAAGAGACCCAGTACTTC. Its protein is CASGDSQETQYF.

The chain is built from TRBV7-9 and TRBJ1-2; TRBD1 might be the D (5 bases). CDR1 is SEHNR, CDR2 FQNEAQ, per germline (reference sequence). The V gene lost 5 bases and the J gene lost 4 bases, with 20 bases spanning the gap. The length of the CDR3 is 16 residues. Here the CDR3 DNA reads TGTGCCAGCAGCCTCTTACGGGGGTTTCTGTTCTATGGCTACACCTTC. This sequence encodes CASSLLRGFLFYGYTF.

The chain employs TRBV10-3 and TRBJ2-7; 8 bases line up with TRBD2. Germline CDR1 is ENHRY and CDR2 is SYGVKD. Trimming at V came to 2 bases and at J to 2 bases, leaving 5 bases not matched to a gene. The CDR3 consists of 15 residues. CDR3 DNA sequence: TGTGCCATCAGTGAGGGAGTAGCGGGAACCTACGAGCAGTACTTC. It specifies CAISEGVAGTYEQYF.

The chain couples TRBV6-5 to TRBJ1-1, with D possibly TRBD1 on 5 matching bases. Germline V gene data show CDR1 as MNHEY and CDR2 as SVGAGI. The V end was cut by 8 bases, the J end by 0 bases, with 16 bases between. CDR3 size: 15 residues. In DNA, the CDR3 is TGTGCCAGCCGAGGGACGGCTAACATGAACACTGAAGCTTTCTTT. Amino acids: CASRGTANMNTEAFF.

This clone was seen only once. V usage is TRBV28 and J usage is TRBJ2-1, with TRBD2 matching over 10 bases. After removal of 6 bases from V and 2 bases from J, the junction contained 10 bases not matched to a gene. This CDR3 region has 17 residues. CDR1 is MDHEN, CDR2 SYDVKM, per germline. The CDR3 DNA reads TGTGCCAGCAGAGGGCTAGCGGGGGTGCACACCTACAATGAGCAGTTCTTC. The encoded protein is CASRGLAGVHTYNEQFF.

V usage is TRBV21-1 and J usage is TRBJ1-6; the table assigns TRBD1, which was not confirmed against the DNA. TRBV21-1 is flagged as a pseudogene. This CDR3 is built from 15 residues. In DNA form, the CDR3 reads TGTGCCAGCAGCAAAGAACAGGGGGCATGGTCACCCCTCCACTTT. This sequence encodes CASSKEQGAWSPLHF.

The CDR3: CAWSDLMGRLGGLNTEAFF. CDR3 DNA sequence: TGTGCCTGGAGTGACCTTATGGGTAGATTGGGGGGATTGAACACTGAAGCTTTCTTT. J is TRBJ1-1 and V is TRBV30; D might be TRBD1 (5 bases). CDR1 and CDR2 from the germline V gene are GTSNPN and SVGIG (reference sequence). CDR3 size: 19 residues. The V gene lost 1 base and the J gene lost 0 bases, with 24 bases spanning the gap. The full variable domain, completed using reference TRBV30 and TRBJ1-1, is SQTIHQWPATLVQPVGSPLSLECTVEGTSNPNLYWYRQAAGRGLQLLFYSVGIGQISSEVPQNLSASRPQDRQFILSSKKLLLSDSGFYLCAWSDLMGRLGGLNTEAFFGQGTRLTVV.

CDR3 nucleotide sequence: TGTGCCACTAAGAAGGGTACTCAGGGCACTGAAGCTTTCTTT. Protein product: CATKKGTQGTEAFF. The rearrangement uses TRBV19 and TRBJ1-1, with TRBD1 as a possible D gene (5 bases). Per the germline V gene, CDR1 is LNHDA and CDR2 is SQIVND (reference sequence). The CDR3 is made up of 14 amino acids. The V gene lost 10 bases and the J gene lost 4 bases, with 19 bases spanning the gap.

This clone was picked up one time. The chain is built from TRBV2 and TRBJ2-3; TRBD2 aligns across 7 bases. With V trimmed by 8 bases and J by 0 bases, 8 bases remained unmatched. The germline V gene has CDR1 SNHLY and CDR2 FYNNEI. CDR3 size: 15 residues. CDR3 amino acids: CASRSAGVSTDTQYF. The CDR3 DNA reads as TGTGCCAGCCGGTCGGCGGGGGTGAGCACAGATACGCAGTATTTT.

V gene TRBV6-6 combines with J gene TRBJ1-2; D is unclear. Trimming pared 9 bases from V and 4 bases from J, leaving 21 bases between. CDR3 length: 15 residues. Germline V gives CDR1 MNHNY, CDR2 SVGAGI (reference sequence). CDR3 sequence reads: CASSPPPSEIYGYTF. In DNA form, the CDR3 reads TGTGCCAGTAGCCCTCCCCCATCAGAGATCTATGGCTACACCTTC.

This chain uses TRBV28 with TRBJ1-2; possible D gene TRBD1, 6 bases. CDR1 is MDHEN and CDR2 is SYDVKM in the germline V gene. The CDR3 is made up of 16 amino acids. V was shortened by 5 bases and J by 1 base, with 17 bases between the two germline ends. In DNA, the CDR3 is TGTGCCAGCAGTCCACGTACCATACAGGGTAACTATGGCTACACCTTC. Translated: CASSPRTIQGNYGYTF.

Note on this clone: The sample contains more than one DNA sequence encoding this CDR3. This chain links TRBV20-1 with TRBJ2-3; D gene uncertain. Germline CDR1 DFQATT, CDR2 SNEGSKA (reference sequence). CDR3 size: 10 residues. V lost 3 bases, J lost 6 bases, and 4 bases lay in between. CDR3 residues: CSASGDTQYF. The CDR3 DNA reads as TGCAGTGCTAGCGGGGATACGCAGTATTTT.

This clone was recorded once. The chain couples TRBV5-4 to TRBJ2-7; no reliable D call. Trimming took off 2 bases at V and 2 bases at J, with 14 bases between the two ends. In germline, CDR1 is SGHNT, CDR2 YYREEE (reference sequence). This CDR3 is 15 amino acids long. CDR3 bases: TGTGCCAGCAGCTTCGATAGCACTGGGACCTACGAGCAGTACTTC. This encodes CASSFDSTGTYEQYF. Using reference TRBV5-4 and TRBJ2-7 for the parts outside the CDR3, the full variable domain is ETGVTQSPTHLIKTRGQQVTLRCSSQSGHNTVSWYQQALGQGPQFIFQYYREEENGRGNFPPRFSGLQFPNYSSELNVNALELDDSALYLCASSFDSTGTYEQYFGPGTRLTVT.

The chain couples TRBV6-1 to TRBJ2-7; perhaps TRBD2 as D (5 bases). The germline CDR1 and CDR2 sequences are MNHNS and SASEGT. The length of the CDR3 is 12 residues. The germline V and J ends were trimmed by 2 bases and 7 bases, with 9 bases remaining between them. The CDR3 DNA follows: TGTGCCAGCAGTGAAAAGACGGGAGAGCAGTACTTC. Protein: CASSEKTGEQYF.

This chain joins TRBV28 and TRBJ1-2, with TRBD1 matching 9 bases. The germline V gene has CDR1 MDHEN and CDR2 SYDVKM. V was pared by 11 bases and J by 8 bases, with 15 bases of the junction left unmatched. The length of the CDR3 is 14 residues. The chain's CDR3 is CAASSEGQGGGYTF. The CDR3 DNA follows: TGTGCCGCATCTTCTGAGGGACAGGGAGGCGGCTACACCTTC.